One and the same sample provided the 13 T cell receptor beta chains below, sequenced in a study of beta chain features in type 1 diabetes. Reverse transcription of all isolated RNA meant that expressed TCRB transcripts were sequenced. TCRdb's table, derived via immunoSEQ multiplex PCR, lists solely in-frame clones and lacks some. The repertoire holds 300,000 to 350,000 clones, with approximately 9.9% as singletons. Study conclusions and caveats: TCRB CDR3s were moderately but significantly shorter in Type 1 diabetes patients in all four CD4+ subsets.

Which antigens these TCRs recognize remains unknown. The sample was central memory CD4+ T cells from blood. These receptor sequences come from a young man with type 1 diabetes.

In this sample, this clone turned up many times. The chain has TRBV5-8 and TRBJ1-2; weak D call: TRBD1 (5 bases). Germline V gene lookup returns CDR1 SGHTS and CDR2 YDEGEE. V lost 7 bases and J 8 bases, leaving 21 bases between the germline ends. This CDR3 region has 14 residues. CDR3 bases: TGTGCCAGCGTCGACGACGGGGGAAATTTCGGCTACACCTTC. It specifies CASVDDGGNFGYTF.

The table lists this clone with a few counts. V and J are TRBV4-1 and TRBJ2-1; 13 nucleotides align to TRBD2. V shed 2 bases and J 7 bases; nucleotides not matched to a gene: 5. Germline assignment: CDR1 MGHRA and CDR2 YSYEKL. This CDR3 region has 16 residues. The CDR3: CASSQTGTSGTNEQFF. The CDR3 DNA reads TGCGCCAGCAGCCAAACCGGGACTAGCGGGACTAATGAGCAGTTCTTC.

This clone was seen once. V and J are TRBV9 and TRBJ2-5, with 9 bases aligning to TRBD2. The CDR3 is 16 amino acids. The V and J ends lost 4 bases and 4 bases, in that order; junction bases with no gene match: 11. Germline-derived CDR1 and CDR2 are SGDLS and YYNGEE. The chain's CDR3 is CASSPPPAGGRETQYF. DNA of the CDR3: TGTGCCAGCAGCCCTCCCCCCGCGGGGGGGCGAGAGACCCAGTACTTC.

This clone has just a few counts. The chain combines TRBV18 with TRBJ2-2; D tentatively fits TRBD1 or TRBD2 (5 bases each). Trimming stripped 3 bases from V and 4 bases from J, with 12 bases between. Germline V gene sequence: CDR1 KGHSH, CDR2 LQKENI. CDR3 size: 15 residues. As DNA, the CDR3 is TGTGCCAGCTCACCTAGGGACGCCATCACCGGGGAGCTGTTTTTT. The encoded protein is CASSPRDAITGELFF. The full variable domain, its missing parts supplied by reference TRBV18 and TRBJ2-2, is NAGVMQNPRHLVRRRGQEARLRCSPMKGHSHVYWYRQLPEEGLKFMVYLQKENIIDESGMPKERFSAEFPKEGPSILRIQQVVRGDSAAYFCASSPRDAITGELFFGEGSRLTVL.

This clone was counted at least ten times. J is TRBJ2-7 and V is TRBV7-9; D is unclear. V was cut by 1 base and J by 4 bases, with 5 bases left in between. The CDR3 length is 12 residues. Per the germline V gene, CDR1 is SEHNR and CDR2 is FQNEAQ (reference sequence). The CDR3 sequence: CASSLVGYEQYF. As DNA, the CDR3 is TGTGCCAGCAGCTTAGTTGGTTACGAGCAGTACTTC.

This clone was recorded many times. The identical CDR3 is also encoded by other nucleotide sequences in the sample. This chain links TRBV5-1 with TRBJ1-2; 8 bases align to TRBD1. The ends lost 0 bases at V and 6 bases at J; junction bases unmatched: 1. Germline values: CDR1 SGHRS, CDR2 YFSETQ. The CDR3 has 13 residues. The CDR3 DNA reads TGCGCCAGCAGCTTGGCAGGGGGCGATGGCTACACCTTC. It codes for CASSLAGGDGYTF. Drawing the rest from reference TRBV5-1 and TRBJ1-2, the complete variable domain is KAGVTQTPRYLIKTRGQQVTLSCSPISGHRSVSWYQQTPGQGLQFLFEYFSETQRNKGNFPGRFSGRQFSNSRSEMNVSTLELGDSALYLCASSLAGGDGYTFGSGTRLTVV.

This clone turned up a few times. CDR3 sequence: CSVEDRDDGELFF. In DNA, the CDR3 is TGCAGCGTTGAGGACAGGGATGACGGGGAGCTGTTTTTT. The chain couples TRBV29-1 to TRBJ2-2; 8 nucleotides match TRBD1. This CDR3 region has 13 residues. V gave up 3 bases and J gave up 7 bases; unmatched junction bases: 4. Germline lookup yields CDR1 SQVTM and CDR2 ANQGSEA.

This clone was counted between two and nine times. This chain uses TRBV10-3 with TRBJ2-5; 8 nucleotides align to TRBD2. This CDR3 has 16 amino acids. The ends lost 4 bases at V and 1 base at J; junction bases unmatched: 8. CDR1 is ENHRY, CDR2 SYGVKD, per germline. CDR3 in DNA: TGTGCCATCAGTGGTCCGGGGGGGGCTAGCCAAGAGACCCAGTACTTC. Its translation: CAISGPGGASQETQYF.

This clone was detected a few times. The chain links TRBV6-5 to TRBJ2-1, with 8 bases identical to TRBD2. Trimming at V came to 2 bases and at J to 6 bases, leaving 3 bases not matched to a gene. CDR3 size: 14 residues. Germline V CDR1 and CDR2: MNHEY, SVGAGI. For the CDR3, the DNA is TGTGCCAGCAGTTACAGCGGGGGAGGCAATGAGCAGTTCTTC. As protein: CASSYSGGGNEQFF.

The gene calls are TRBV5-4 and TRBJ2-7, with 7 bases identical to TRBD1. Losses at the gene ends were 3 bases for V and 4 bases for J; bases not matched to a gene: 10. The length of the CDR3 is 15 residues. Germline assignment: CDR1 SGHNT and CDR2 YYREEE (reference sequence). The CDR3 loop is CASSSWDSQGYEQYF. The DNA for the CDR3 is TGTGCCAGCAGCTCATGGGACAGCCAGGGATACGAGCAGTACTTC.

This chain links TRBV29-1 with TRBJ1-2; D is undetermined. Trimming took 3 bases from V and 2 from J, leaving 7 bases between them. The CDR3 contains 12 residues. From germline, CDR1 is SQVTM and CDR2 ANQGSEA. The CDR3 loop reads CSVDLANYGYTF. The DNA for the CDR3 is TGCAGCGTTGATTTGGCCAACTATGGCTACACCTTC.

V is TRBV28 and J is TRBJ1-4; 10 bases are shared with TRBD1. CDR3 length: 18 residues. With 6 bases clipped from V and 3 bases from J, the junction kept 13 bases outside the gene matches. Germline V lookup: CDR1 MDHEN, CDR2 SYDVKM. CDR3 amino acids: CASRTGTGVPAANEKLFF. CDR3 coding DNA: TGTGCCAGCAGGACCGGGACAGGGGTCCCTGCGGCTAATGAAAAACTGTTTTTT.

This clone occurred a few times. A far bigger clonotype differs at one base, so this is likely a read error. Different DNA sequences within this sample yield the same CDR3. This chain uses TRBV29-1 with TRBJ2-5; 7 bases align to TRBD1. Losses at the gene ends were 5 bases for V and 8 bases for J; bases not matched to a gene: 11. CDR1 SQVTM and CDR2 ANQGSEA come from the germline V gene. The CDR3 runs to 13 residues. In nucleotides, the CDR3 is TGCAGCGTTACGGAAACAGGGACAGAAACCCAGTACTTC. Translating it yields CSVTETGTETQYF.